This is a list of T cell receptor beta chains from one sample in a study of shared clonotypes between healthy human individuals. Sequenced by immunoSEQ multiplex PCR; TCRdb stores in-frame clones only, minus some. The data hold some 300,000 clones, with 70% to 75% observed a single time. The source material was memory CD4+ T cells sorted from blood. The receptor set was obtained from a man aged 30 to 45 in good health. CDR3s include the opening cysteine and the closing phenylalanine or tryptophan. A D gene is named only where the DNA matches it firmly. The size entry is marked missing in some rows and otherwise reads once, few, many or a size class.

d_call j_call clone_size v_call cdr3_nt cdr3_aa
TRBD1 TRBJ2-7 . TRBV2 TGTGCCAGCAGCCAAAACCACTTAAAGACAGGGCCTTACTTC CASSQNHLKTGPYF
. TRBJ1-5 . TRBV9 TGTGCCAGCAGCGTAGTCCGACGGCGAAATCAGCCCCAGCATTTT CASSVVRRRNQPQHF
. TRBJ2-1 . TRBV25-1 TGTGCCAGCAGTGAAGGACAGTCGCGCTCCTACAATGAGCAGTTCTTC CASSEGQSRSYNEQFF
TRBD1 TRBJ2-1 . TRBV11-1 TGTGCCAGCAGCTTAAAGGGACAGGGCACTAATGAGCAGTTCTTC CASSLKGQGTNEQFF
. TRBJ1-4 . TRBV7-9 TGTGCCAGCAGTCGATACGTCCCCGGTGAAAAACTGTTTTTT CASSRYVPGEKLFF
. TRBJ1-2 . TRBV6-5 TGTGCCAGCACCTGGGTGGGGGCGACCTATGGCTACACCTTC CASTWVGATYGYTF
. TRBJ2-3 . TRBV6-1 TGTGCCAGCAAAGACAGCCTCCATACAGATACGCAGTATTTT CASKDSLHTDTQYF
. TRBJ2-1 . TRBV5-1 TGCGCCAGTCTTCAGGGGCCGCTTGGCAATGAGCAGTTCTTC CASLQGPLGNEQFF
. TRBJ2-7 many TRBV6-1 TGTGCCAGCAGTGCATCCAGCGGAAAAACCTACGAGCAGTACTTC CASSASSGKTYEQYF
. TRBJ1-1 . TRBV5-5 TGTGCCAGCAGCCCACAGAACACTGAAGCTTTCTTT CASSPQNTEAFF
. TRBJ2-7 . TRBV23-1 TGCGCCAGCAGTCAAAGGACGGACAGCTCCTACGAGCAGTACTTC CASSQRTDSSYEQYF
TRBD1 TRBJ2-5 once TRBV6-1 TGTGCCAGCAGTGAGGGACAGGAGACCCAGTACTTC CASSEGQETQYF
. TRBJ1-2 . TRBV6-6 TGTGCCAGCAGCCCGAGGGATGGCTACACCTTC CASSPRDGYTF
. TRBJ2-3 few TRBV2 TGTGCCAGCAGTCCCACTACCACAGATACGCAGTATTTT CASSPTTTDTQYF
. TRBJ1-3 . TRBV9 TGTGCCAGCAGCAAAGGAGGGTCTGGAAACACCATATATTTT CASSKGGSGNTIYF
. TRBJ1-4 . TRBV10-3 TGTGCCATCAGCGGGGATTTTGCAACTAATGAAAAACTGTTTTTT CAISGDFATNEKLFF
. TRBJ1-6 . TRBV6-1 TGTGCCAGCAGTGAAGCGACAGTCGGTAATTCACCCCTCCACTTT CASSEATVGNSPLHF
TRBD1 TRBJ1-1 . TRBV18 TGTGCCAGCTCACCATTCCCGGGACAGAGAATGAACACTGAAGCTTTCTTT CASSPFPGQRMNTEAFF
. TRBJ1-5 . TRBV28 TGTGCCAGCAGTAAACAGCTTACCCAGCATTTT CASSKQLTQHF
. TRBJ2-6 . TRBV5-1 TGCGCCAGCAGTAGGGAGTCTACTGGGGCCAACGTCCTGACTTTC CASSRESTGANVLTF
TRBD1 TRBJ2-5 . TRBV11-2 TGTGCCAGCAGCCCACGGACAGGGCAAGAGACCCAGTACTTC CASSPRTGQETQYF
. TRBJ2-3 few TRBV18 TGTGCCAGCTCACGACAGAACACAGATACGCAGTATTTT CASSRQNTDTQYF